This T cell receptor beta chain appears in the sequencing data of a study of beta chain features in type 1 diabetes. The study, taken as a whole, reports: Amplification by PCR could prefer shorter templates, with the same effect in patients and controls. TCRB CDR3s were moderately but significantly shorter in Type 1 diabetes patients in all four CD4+ subsets.

As regards this clone: No antigen is known for it.

Sequencing targeted expressed TCRB transcripts, as all isolated RNA had been reverse transcribed. The repertoire was sequenced with immunoSEQ multiplex PCR; TCRdb's copy has only in-frame clones and lacks some. The sample yields about 340,000 clones, 7% to 10% seen once. Per germline, CDR1 ENHRY and CDR2 SYGVKD. The CDR3 consists of 16 residues. The V and J ends lost 10 bases and 1 base respectively, with 20 bases between them. The receptor was derived from a man younger than 40 with type 1 diabetes. The sequenced material came from central memory CD4+ T cells from blood. V usage is TRBV10-3 and J usage is TRBJ2-4; D perhaps matches TRBD2 (6 bases). CDR3 sequence reads: CASMGGGSHAKNIQYF. CDR3 coding DNA: TGTGCCAGCATGGGAGGAGGCTCCCACGCCAAAAACATTCAGTACTTC.